The T cell receptor beta chain under discussion was sequenced for a study of metastatic and nonmetastatic thyroid tumors. This clone has ten or more counts. The entire patient cohort was treatment-naive prior to thyroid surgery. TCRdb reanalyzed the PCR reads via MiXCR. The data hold 30,000 or so clones, with 6% to 9.5% observed a single time. The CDR3 has 13 amino acids. The germline V gene has CDR1 LNHDA and CDR2 SQIVND (reference sequence). V lost 10 bases and J lost 3, with 16 bases in between. Sequencing used blood. V is TRBV19 and J is TRBJ2-7; the D is unclear. This TCR was sampled from a female donor with papillary thyroid cancer or a benign thyroid nodule (not recorded which). Some clones in this sample may be carry-over from other donors' samples. As DNA, the CDR3 is TGTGCCACTGGAAGAGGTCCCCACTACGAGCAGTACTTC. This encodes CATGRGPHYEQYF.